This entry describes one T cell receptor (beta chain). Its antigen is undetermined. V was clipped by 1 base and J by 10 bases, with 13 bases between them. Germline CDR1 reads GTSNPN; CDR2 reads SVGIG (reference sequence). This CDR3 has 12 residues. This sample stems from a study of OX40 agonist ivuxolimab in advanced cancers. Turning to the study itself: Dose-escalation patients were diagnosed with hepatocellular carcinoma, melanoma, renal cell cancer or head and neck cancer. Findings and limits, study-wide: The study found that CD8+ T cells averaged more expanded clones than CD4+. There was clonal expansion of CD4+ and CD8+ blood T cells by week 6 at 0.1 to 3.0 mg/kg.

TCRdb keeps only in-frame clones here, not all; method: immunoSEQ multiplex PCR. This table has 55,000 to 80,000 clones, around 84% appearing once. The chain joins TRBV30 to TRBJ1-1; D is unclear. This specimen was CD4+ or CD8+ T cells sorted from blood, taken in a trial of the OX40 agonist ivuxolimab. This sequence was found in an adult with an advanced solid tumor such as melanoma, head and neck, liver or kidney cancer. CDR3 protein: CAWSEPLLRAFF. The DNA for the CDR3 is TGTGCCTGGAGTGAACCTCTACTTAGAGCTTTCTTT. Drawing the rest from reference TRBV30 and TRBJ1-1, the complete variable domain is SQTIHQWPATLVQPVGSPLSLECTVEGTSNPNLYWYRQAAGRGLQLLFYSVGIGQISSEVPQNLSASRPQDRQFILSSKKLLLSDSGFYLCAWSEPLLRAFFGQGTRLTVV.